This TCR beta chain was retrieved from a study of T cell repertoires in cytomegalovirus infection. Across the study: Recently identified HLA-C-restricted CMV epitopes were among the peptides used. Public TCR beta signature analysis indicated the presence of both CMV infection and matching HLA type.

About this clonotype itself: The target antigen is unknown.

The CDR3 loop spans 16 amino acids. Trimming at V came to 4 bases and at J to 1 base, leaving 5 bases not matched to a gene. CDR1 is SEHNR, CDR2 FQNEAQ, per germline (reference sequence). Broader study findings: Within the response measured ex vivo, HLA-C-restricted CMV-specific TCR beta clonotypes were dominant.

TCRdb passed the reads through MiXCR, listing each CDR3 protein once. The table records around 71,000 distinct CDR3 sequences, 40% of them present only once. The chain joins TRBV7-9 to TRBJ2-7, with 12 bases matching TRBD2. The starting material was CD8+ T cells from cultured PBMCs, obtained from culture after CMV antigen stimulation. The source is a human donor in good health (CMV status not recorded). Some clones in this sample may be carry-over from other donors' samples. The DNA for the CDR3 is TGTGCCAGCAGCTACGGACTAGCGGGGACGTCCTACGAGCAGTACTTC. This sequence encodes CASSYGLAGTSYEQYF.